The 21 T cell receptor beta chains below come from one sample, sequenced in a study of blood T cell repertoires in COVID-19. Data came from immunoSEQ multiplex PCR; TCRdb stores just in-frame clones and leaves some out. The sample gives 250,000 to 400,000 clones, around 90% of which show up once; 2.6% is in the top ten. Source material: PBMCs or T cells enriched from blood (not recorded which). The source is a man between 60 and 70 years old who had recovered from COVID-19.

The chain recombines TRBV15 with TRBJ2-3, with a weak D call TRBD2 (5 bases). CDR1 is LNHNV, CDR2 YYDKDF, per germline (reference sequence). V was cut by 3 bases and J by 5 bases, with 12 bases left in between. This CDR3 comprises 14 residues. In nucleotides, the CDR3 is TGTGCCACCAGCAGGTTCTCGAGGGAAGATACGCAGTATTTT. This sequence encodes CATSRFSREDTQYF. Variable domain in full (rest from reference TRBV15 and TRBJ2-3): DAMVIQNPRYQVTQFGKPVTLSCSQTLNHNVMYWYQQKSSQAPKLLFHYYDKDFNNEADTPDNFQSRRPNTSFCFLDIRSPGLGDTAMYLCATSRFSREDTQYFGPGTRLTVL.

The chain carries TRBV4-2 and TRBJ2-1; 11 bases are a match to TRBD2. Germline values: CDR1 LGHNA, CDR2 YNFKEQ. This CDR3 spans 18 amino acids. Trimming cost V 6 bases and J 4 bases; bases outside gene matches: 14. CDR3 sequence reads: CASSGLSGTSGLYNEQFF. CDR3 DNA: TGTGCCAGCAGTGGCCTAAGCGGGACTAGCGGTCTATACAATGAGCAGTTCTTC.

The V call is TRBV18, the J call TRBJ1-3; D is perhaps TRBD1 (6 bases). Germline values: CDR1 KGHSH, CDR2 LQKENI. Trimming took 0 bases from V and 0 from J, leaving 9 bases between them. The CDR3 has 16 residues. DNA for the CDR3: TGTGCCAGCTCACCACCAACAGGGAGCTCTGGAAACACCATATATTTT. Translated: CASSPPTGSSGNTIYF.

The chain carries TRBV19 and TRBJ1-6; 7 bases are a match to TRBD1. Germline V gene lookup returns CDR1 LNHDA and CDR2 SQIVND (reference sequence). Losses at the gene ends were 4 bases for V and 9 bases for J; bases not matched to a gene: 9. The CDR3 covers 15 residues. The CDR3, as DNA: TGTGCCAGTAGTACAACGACAGGGTCAGTTTCACCCCTCCACTTT. Protein: CASSTTTGSVSPLHF. Together with reference TRBV19 and TRBJ1-6, the CDR3 gives the full variable domain: DGGITQSPKYLFRKEGQNVTLSCEQNLNHDAMYWYRQDPGQGLRLIYYSQIVNDFQKGDIAEGYSVSREKKESFPLTVTSAQKNPTAFYLCASSTTTGSVSPLHFGNGTRLTVT.

The genes are TRBV30 and TRBJ1-2, with D perhaps matching TRBD1 (5 bases). The CDR3 is made up of 15 amino acids. Trimming pared 2 bases from V and 2 bases from J, leaving 15 bases between. The germline V gene has CDR1 GTSNPN and CDR2 SVGIG (reference sequence). The CDR3 DNA reads as TGTGCCTGGAGTCCGCCTCCGACAGAAAACTATGGCTACACCTTC. Protein sequence: CAWSPPPTENYGYTF.

The chain is built from TRBV2 and TRBJ2-3; the D is unclear. CDR1 is SNHLY, CDR2 FYNNEI, per germline. This CDR3 comprises 12 residues. Trimming stripped 4 bases from V and 4 bases from J, with 6 bases between. This CDR3 reads CASSVSSDTQYF. The CDR3 nucleotides are TGTGCCAGCAGTGTGTCCTCAGATACGCAGTATTTT.

This clone has only one observation. Other DNA sequences within the sample encode an identical CDR3. The rearrangement links TRBV30 to TRBJ2-5, with D perhaps TRBD1 (5 bases). This CDR3 has 13 residues. V was trimmed by 0 bases and J by 5 bases, leaving 10 bases between them. Germline CDR1 is GTSNPN and CDR2 is SVGIG (reference sequence). The CDR3 DNA follows: TGTGCCTGGAGTGTCGGATCAGGGGAGACCCAGTACTTC. It translates to CAWSVGSGETQYF.

This clone appeared a few times. The V and J genes are TRBV9 and TRBJ2-7; D is uncertain. The germline CDR1 and CDR2 sequences are SGDLS and YYNGEE. Trimming removed 3 bases from V and 6 bases from J, with 13 bases in between. The CDR3 is 13 amino acids. The CDR3 loop reads CASSGAYGGEQYF. As DNA, the CDR3 is TGTGCCAGCAGCGGAGCATACGGTGGCGAGCAGTACTTC.

The chain couples TRBV3-1 (or the pseudogene TRBV3-2) to TRBJ2-1, with a tentative D call TRBD2 (6 bases). V was clipped by 4 bases and J by 8 bases, with 15 bases between them. The CDR3 covers 14 residues. Germline values: CDR1 LGHDT, CDR2 YNNKEL (reference sequence). The CDR3 bases are TGTGCCAGCAGCCCCCATCGCGCTAGCGATGAGCAGTTCTTC. Its protein is CASSPHRASDEQFF.

The rearrangement joins TRBV20-1 to TRBJ2-7; a possible D gene is TRBD1 (5 bases). Germline CDR1 and CDR2: DFQATT and SNEGSKA (reference sequence). Trimming stripped 6 bases from V and 0 bases from J, with 9 bases between. The CDR3 loop spans 12 amino acids. CDR3 sequence: CSASDSSYEQYF. As DNA, the CDR3 is TGCAGTGCCAGTGACAGCTCCTACGAGCAGTACTTC.

V and J are TRBV5-4 and TRBJ2-7; D is possibly TRBD2 (6 bases). Per germline, CDR1 SGHNT and CDR2 YYREEE (reference sequence). There are 14 residues in the CDR3. Trimming removed 5 bases at V and 5 bases at J, with 17 bases between. The CDR3 protein is CASRFSGQGDEQYF. DNA for the CDR3: TGTGCCAGCAGGTTTAGCGGACAAGGCGACGAGCAGTACTTC.

This clone is a singleton in its sample. The chain links TRBV12-3 or TRBV12-4 to TRBJ2-3; D remains ambiguous. Trimming stripped 5 bases from V and 5 bases from J, with 8 bases between. The CDR3 extends over 12 amino acids. The CDR3 coding sequence is TGTGCCAGCAGTCCTTCTCGAGATACGCAGTATTTT. Residues: CASSPSRDTQYF.

This clone was seen more than once but under ten times. The V gene is TRBV7-8, the J gene TRBJ1-1; D call uncertain. The CDR3 length is 15 residues. Germline lookup yields CDR1 SGHVS and CDR2 FQNEAQ. V lost 1 base, J lost 0 bases, and 9 bases lay in between. In DNA form, the CDR3 reads TGTGCCAGCAGCTTAGATTTGAGAATGAACACTGAAGCTTTCTTT. Amino acid sequence: CASSLDLRMNTEAFF.

The gene calls are TRBV7-3 and TRBJ2-2, with 10 bases fitting TRBD1. V shed 8 bases, J shed 0 bases, and the junction held 6 bases outside the gene matches. This CDR3 comprises 16 residues. Looked up from germline, CDR1 is SGHTA and CDR2 is FQGTGA. CDR3 sequence (DNA): TGTGCCAGCTCCAGACAGGGGGCGCCGAACACCGGGGAGCTGTTTTTT. Its protein product is CASSRQGAPNTGELFF.

The chain has TRBV28 and TRBJ2-7; 9 bases fit TRBD2. This CDR3 region has 14 residues. Germline assignment: CDR1 MDHEN and CDR2 SYDVKM. V dropped 2 bases and J dropped 1; count of bases not matched to a gene: 0. CDR3 in DNA: TGTGCCAGCAGTTTAGCGGGAGGGTCCTACGAGCAGTACTTC. Its translation is CASSLAGGSYEQYF.

As regards this clone: The identical CDR3 is also encoded by other nucleotide sequences in the sample. This chain links TRBV6-5 with TRBJ1-5, with unresolved D. Trimming cost V 4 bases and J 2 bases, with 3 bases left between them. Germline CDR1 reads MNHEY; CDR2 reads SVGAGI. The CDR3 covers 12 residues. CDR3 bases: TGTGCCAGCAGTTCAGGCAATCAGCCCCAGCATTTT. It is translated as CASSSGNQPQHF.

The chain recombines TRBV2 with TRBJ1-6; D unclear. Trimming shortened V by 3 bases and J by 0 bases, and 9 bases separated the two germline ends. CDR3 length: 16 amino acids. Germline V CDR1 and CDR2: SNHLY, FYNNEI. CDR3 region: CASSDRESSYNSPLHF. As DNA, the CDR3 is TGTGCCAGCAGTGACCGGGAGAGCTCCTATAATTCACCCCTCCACTTT.

This clone showed up just a few times. The junction departs from the called germline gene at one end, perhaps through a read error. The chain combines TRBV7-8 with TRBJ2-5; D possibly corresponds to TRBD1 (6 bases). The CDR3 is 16 amino acids. The germline CDR1 and CDR2 sequences are SGHVS and FQNEAQ. The chain's CDR3 is CASRLAPQGYQETQYF. The CDR3 nucleotides read TGTGCCAGCAGATTAGCTCCCCAGGGGTACCAAGAGACCCAGTACTTC.

The chain employs TRBV24-1 and TRBJ1-5; D unresolved. This CDR3 is 16 amino acids long. Trimming stripped 7 bases from V and 5 bases from J, with 20 bases between. CDR1 and CDR2 (germline): KGHDR, SFDVKD. The CDR3: CATRGVRDGVDQPQHF. In nucleotides, the CDR3 is TGTGCCACCAGAGGTGTACGGGATGGGGTTGATCAGCCCCAGCATTTT.

The chain employs TRBV20-1 and TRBJ1-2; D is perhaps TRBD1 (6 bases). The CDR3 length is 11 residues. The germline CDR1 and CDR2 sequences are DFQATT and SNEGSKA (reference sequence). The V and J ends lost 6 bases and 7 bases respectively, with 12 bases between them. The DNA for the CDR3 is TGCAGTGCCTGGATAGGGGGTGGCTACACCTTC. This encodes CSAWIGGGYTF.

This clone was counted once. This chain links TRBV9 with TRBJ1-5; 9 bases match TRBD1. Germline CDR1 SGDLS, CDR2 YYNGEE. The CDR3 consists of 15 residues. V shed 3 bases and J 4 bases; nucleotides not matched to a gene: 5. The CDR3 protein is CASSALGTGNQPQHF. CDR3 coding DNA: TGTGCCAGCAGCGCGCTCGGGACAGGGAATCAGCCCCAGCATTTT.